This T cell receptor (beta chain) derives from a study of T cells in Graves' hyperthyroidism and ophthalmopathy. This clonotype was found a few times. What it binds is not known. CDR1 and CDR2 from the germline V gene are MNHNY and SVGAGI (reference sequence). The CDR3 loop spans 19 amino acids. V gave up 0 bases and J gave up 3 bases; unmatched junction bases: 12. Whole-study results and caveats: Ophthalmopathy was distinguished from stable hyperthyroidism by 13 V-J signatures.

Amplified TCR beta CDR3 regions derived from RNA transcripts. First-round RT-PCR of the TCR CDR3 relied on the HTBI primer set. TCRdb independently ran MiXCR on the multiplex PCR reads; one entry per CDR3 protein. Of 500,000 to 600,000 distinct CDR3 sequences in the sample, 15% to 20% were seen once. Specimen: blood. This clonotype was sampled from a man aged 40-55 years with Graves' ophthalmopathy. J is TRBJ2-7 and V is TRBV6-6, with 12 bases aligning to TRBD2. This CDR3 is CASSYSPSGGAISFYEQYF. Here the CDR3 DNA reads TGTGCCAGCAGTTACTCCCCTAGCGGGGGGGCCATCTCCTTCTACGAGCAGTACTTC.